The T cell receptor beta chain described here comes from a study of cytotoxic CD8 clonotypes in ibrutinib-treated CLL. Study findings and constraints: Clonality climbed at ibrutinib response, then dropped toward baseline at progression.

There are a few counts of this clone. Its antigen is currently unknown. The table came from immunoSEQ multiplex PCR; TCRdb's copy has only in-frame clones and leaves some out. This sample has 250,000 to 350,000 clones, with 65% to 85% found just once. This CDR3 region has 14 residues. Germline assignment: CDR1 ENHRY and CDR2 SYGVKD. With 3 bases removed from V and 3 bases from J, the gap between germline ends came to 11 bases. The TCR comes from a human donor with chronic lymphocytic leukemia. The sequencing used PBMCs, collected at disease progression, from a patient treated with ibrutinib. The chain employs TRBV10-3 and TRBJ1-1, with TRBD1 as a possible D gene (6 bases). The CDR3: CAISDFAGDTEAFF. The CDR3, as DNA: TGTGCCATCAGTGATTTTGCAGGGGACACTGAAGCTTTCTTT.